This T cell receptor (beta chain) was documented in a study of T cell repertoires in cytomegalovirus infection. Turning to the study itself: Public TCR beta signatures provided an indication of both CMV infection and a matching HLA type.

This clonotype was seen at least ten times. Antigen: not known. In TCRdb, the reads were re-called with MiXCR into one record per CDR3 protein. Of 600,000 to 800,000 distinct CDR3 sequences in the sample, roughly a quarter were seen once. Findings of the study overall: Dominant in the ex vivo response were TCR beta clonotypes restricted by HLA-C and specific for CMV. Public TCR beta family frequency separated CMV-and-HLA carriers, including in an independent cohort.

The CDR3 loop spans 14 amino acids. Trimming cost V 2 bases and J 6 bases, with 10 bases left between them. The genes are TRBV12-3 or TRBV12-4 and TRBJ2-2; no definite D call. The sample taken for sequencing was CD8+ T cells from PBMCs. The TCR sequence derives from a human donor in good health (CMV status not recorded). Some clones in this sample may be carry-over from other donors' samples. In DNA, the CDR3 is TGTGCCAGCAGTTTAATTGGGATGGCCGGGGAGCTGTTTTTT. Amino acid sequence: CASSLIGMAGELFF.